Below are 32 T cell receptor beta chains sequenced from a single sample in a study of beta chain features in type 1 diabetes (dated by TCRdb to about 2018). General study outcomes and caveats: In all four CD4+ subsets, TCRB CDR3 length was moderately but significantly shorter in type 1 diabetes patients.

These receptors are not linked to any known antigen. Receptor amplification or capture employed the immunoSEQ multiplex PCR assay. All of the isolated RNA was reverse transcribed with the High Capacity cDNA Reverse Transcription Kit, so expressed TCRB transcripts were sequenced. The clones in this table, taken by TCRdb from immuneACCESS, are in-frame only. Not every clone is retained; where verified, under half of the shortfall comes from an unresolved V gene, and the cause of the rest is unknown. Present in this sample are about 150,000 clones, approximately 7.9% of which were seen just once. Of the sample, 0.5% falls within the top ten clones. The source material was central memory CD4+ T cells from blood. Receptors originate from a man aged 18 to 35 with type 1 diabetes.

There are a few counts of this clone. The chain recombines TRBV6-6 with TRBJ2-7; TRBD1 might be the D (5 bases). CDR1 and CDR2 (germline): MNHNY, SVGAGI (reference sequence). Trimming removed 4 bases at V and 0 bases at J, with 13 bases between. This CDR3 has 15 residues. The DNA for the CDR3 is TGTGCCAGCAGTTCCCCAGGGTCCCTCTCCTACGAGCAGTACTTC. Protein product: CASSSPGSLSYEQYF.

Only a few counts were recorded for this clone. The genes are TRBV28 and TRBJ1-4; 7 positions agree with TRBD1. The CDR3 covers 14 residues. V was pared by 8 bases and J by 0 bases, with 3 bases of the junction left unmatched. Germline CDR1 is MDHEN and CDR2 is SYDVKM. Here the CDR3 reads CASWDSSTNEKLFF. DNA of the CDR3: TGTGCCAGCTGGGACAGCTCAACTAATGAAAAACTGTTTTTT. The variable domain in full, with the rest retrieved from reference TRBV28 and TRBJ1-4, is DVKVTQSSRYLVKRTGEKVFLECVQDMDHENMFWYRQDPGLGLRLIYFSYDVKMKEKGDIPEGYSVSREKKERFSLILESASTNQTSMYLCASWDSSTNEKLFFGSGTQLSVL.

The chain carries TRBV10-3 and TRBJ2-1; D possibly corresponds to TRBD2 (5 bases). Trimming cost V 2 bases and J 6 bases, with 17 bases left between them. The CDR3 totals 16 residues. Per germline, CDR1 ENHRY and CDR2 SYGVKD. The CDR3 is CAISEGWEFSGNEQFF. DNA of the CDR3: TGTGCCATCAGTGAGGGTTGGGAGTTCTCGGGCAATGAGCAGTTCTTC.

This clone was seen a handful of times. The same CDR3 also results from other DNA sequences found in this sample. The chain has TRBV7-2 and TRBJ1-5, with D maybe TRBD1 (5 bases). The CDR3 consists of 14 residues. V dropped 1 base and J dropped 4 bases, with 8 bases sitting between them. Germline values: CDR1 SGHTA, CDR2 FQGNSA. CDR3 loop: CASSLGQSNQPQHF. CDR3 DNA sequence: TGTGCCAGCAGCTTAGGACAGTCTAATCAGCCCCAGCATTTT.

This clone was seen a few times. V gene TRBV28 combines with J gene TRBJ2-3, with D perhaps matching TRBD2 (5 bases). The CDR3 consists of 15 residues. Germline assignment: CDR1 MDHEN and CDR2 SYDVKM. Trimming stripped 4 bases from V and 3 bases from J, with 14 bases between. The CDR3: CASSYAVRGTDTQYF. CDR3 DNA sequence: TGTGCCAGCAGTTACGCGGTTAGAGGGACAGATACGCAGTATTTT.

The V call is TRBV4-3, the J call TRBJ2-5; 9 nucleotides agree with TRBD2. In germline, CDR1 is LGHNA, CDR2 YSLEER. CDR3 length: 15 amino acids. The junction had 7 bases not matched to a gene; V was cut back by 6 bases and J by 2 bases. CDR3: CASRHLAGAQETQYF. The CDR3 region has the DNA TGCGCCAGCAGACACTTAGCGGGGGCACAAGAGACCCAGTACTTC.

V usage is TRBV25-1 and J usage is TRBJ1-5; weak D call: TRBD1 (5 bases). V was shortened by 4 bases and J by 9 bases, with 10 bases between the two germline ends. The CDR3 consists of 12 residues. Germline lookup yields CDR1 MGHDK and CDR2 SYGVNS. The CDR3 spells CASSVVGGPQHF. The DNA for the CDR3 is TGTGCCAGCAGTGTGGTGGGGGGGCCCCAGCATTTT.

This clone was counted a few times. The chain couples TRBV18 to TRBJ2-1; 8 bases map to TRBD2. The CDR3 runs to 14 residues. Germline trimming cut 3 bases from V and 7 bases from J; bases unmatched to any gene: 5. Looked up from germline, CDR1 is KGHSH and CDR2 is LQKENI. The CDR3 nucleotides are TGTGCCAGCTCACCCCGCCGGGAGGGAAATGAGCAGTTCTTC. Amino acids: CASSPRREGNEQFF. Supplemented by reference TRBV18 and TRBJ2-1, the full variable domain reads NAGVMQNPRHLVRRRGQEARLRCSPMKGHSHVYWYRQLPEEGLKFMVYLQKENIIDESGMPKERFSAEFPKEGPSILRIQQVVRGDSAAYFCASSPRREGNEQFFGPGTRLTVL.

The rearrangement links TRBV29-1 to TRBJ1-4, with a weak D call TRBD1 (5 bases). This CDR3 is built from 14 residues. The germline V gene encodes CDR1 SQVTM and CDR2 ANQGSEA. Trimming shortened V by 4 bases and J by 4 bases, and 13 bases separated the two germline ends. CDR3 in DNA: TGCAGCGTTGGTCGGATGGGGGGTAATGAAAAACTGTTTTTT. Translation gives CSVGRMGGNEKLFF.

The V and J genes are TRBV7-8 and TRBJ2-5, with 14 bases identical to TRBD2. CDR1 is SGHVS and CDR2 is FQNEAQ in the germline V gene. The CDR3 is made up of 16 amino acids. Trimming removed 5 bases from V and 5 bases from J; junction bases left unmatched: 7. The CDR3 protein is CASSPGTSGSAETQYF. Written as DNA, the CDR3 is TGTGCCAGCAGCCCCGGGACTAGCGGGAGTGCGGAGACCCAGTACTTC. Together with reference TRBV7-8 and TRBJ2-5, the CDR3 gives the full variable domain: GAGVSQSPRYKVAKRGQDVALRCDPISGHVSLFWYQQALGQGPEFLTYFQNEAQLDKSGLPSDRFFAERPEGSVSTLKIQRTQQEDSAVYLCASSPGTSGSAETQYFGPGTRLLVL.

The sample holds a few counts of this clone. This chain links TRBV30 with TRBJ1-5; D gene uncertain. This CDR3 region has 13 residues. The germline CDR1 and CDR2 sequences are GTSNPN and SVGIG (reference sequence). V dropped 4 bases and J dropped 0 bases, with 7 bases sitting between them. CDR3: CAWNRNSNQPQHF. CDR3 coding DNA: TGTGCCTGGAACAGAAATAGCAATCAGCCCCAGCATTTT.

The chain joins TRBV18 to TRBJ2-7, with 7 bases identical to TRBD2. Germline loops: CDR1 KGHSH, CDR2 LQKENI. With V trimmed by 4 bases and J by 2 bases, 17 bases remained unmatched. CDR3 length equals 18 residues. The CDR3 DNA follows: TGTGCCAGCTCACAAATCAAGAGCTATAGCGGGCCTGCCTACGAGCAGTACTTC. Its protein is CASSQIKSYSGPAYEQYF.

This clone has only a few counts. V and J are TRBV21-1 and TRBJ2-7; TRBD1, the table's D call, lacks a check against the DNA. TRBV21-1 is a pseudogene. This CDR3 is 16 amino acids long. The CDR3 is CASSKGGQGSSYEQYF. The CDR3 nucleotides are TGTGCCAGCAGCAAAGGGGGACAGGGGAGTTCCTACGAGCAGTACTTC.

This clone was seen at least ten times. V and J are TRBV14 and TRBJ2-6; a possible D gene is TRBD1 (6 bases). Germline V CDR1 and CDR2: SGHDN, FVKESK. The CDR3 totals 20 residues. V shed 2 bases and J shed 2 bases, with 22 bases lying between them. The CDR3 sequence is CASSQIRVRGPSPGANVLTF. CDR3 DNA sequence: TGTGCCAGCAGCCAAATCCGGGTCAGGGGACCCTCCCCTGGGGCCAACGTCCTGACTTTC.

This clone was seen a few times. This rearrangement joins TRBV6-5 to TRBJ1-2; 9 nucleotides match TRBD1. Germline assignment: CDR1 MNHEY and CDR2 SVGAGI. The V and J ends lost 5 bases and 4 bases, in that order; junction bases with no gene match: 5. CDR3 length: 14 residues. The CDR3, as DNA: TGTGCCAGCAGTGCCGGACAGGGGACCTATGGCTACACCTTC. Protein product: CASSAGQGTYGYTF.

This clone was observed a few times. The chain joins TRBV7-9 to TRBJ2-6; D is unclear. V shed 2 bases and J shed 2 bases, with 10 bases lying between them. The CDR3 consists of 16 residues. Per germline, CDR1 SEHNR and CDR2 FQNEAQ (reference sequence). The CDR3, as DNA: TGTGCCAGCAGCTTATATGGAGACGCTGGGGCCAACGTCCTGACTTTC. Its translation is CASSLYGDAGANVLTF. The whole variable domain, filled in from reference TRBV7-9 and TRBJ2-6, reads DTGVSQNPRHKITKRGQNVTFRCDPISEHNRLYWYRQTLGQGPEFLTYFQNEAQLEKSRLLSDRFSAERPKGSFSTLEIQRTEQGDSAMYLCASSLYGDAGANVLTFGAGSRLTVL.

This clone was seen more than once but under ten times. The chain links TRBV6-1 to TRBJ2-7, with D possibly matching TRBD1 (6 bases). Germline V gene data show CDR1 as MNHNS and CDR2 as SASEGT. The CDR3 extends over 13 amino acids. Trimming took 6 bases from V and 3 from J, leaving 12 bases between them. The CDR3 protein is CASSNEQGYEQYF. CDR3 DNA sequence: TGTGCCAGCAGCAACGAACAGGGCTACGAGCAGTACTTC.

The V gene is TRBV25-1, the J gene TRBJ2-3; the D gene is possibly TRBD1 (6 bases). The germline V and J ends were trimmed by 2 bases and 5 bases, with 11 bases remaining between them. Germline V gene lookup returns CDR1 MGHDK and CDR2 SYGVNS. The CDR3 runs 14 residues. CDR3 in amino acids: CASSETGNLDTQYF. CDR3 bases: TGTGCCAGCAGTGAAACAGGGAACCTAGATACGCAGTATTTT.

The gene calls are TRBV7-8 and TRBJ1-5; perhaps TRBD1 as D (5 bases). Germline CDR1 is SGHVS and CDR2 is FQNEAQ. Deletions cut 5 bases from V and 2 bases from J, with 13 bases between. The CDR3 length is 15 residues. The CDR3 DNA follows: TGTGCCAGCAGCCTCATGGTACAGGGCAATCAGCCCCAGCATTTT. It encodes CASSLMVQGNQPQHF.

This clone has more than one count but fewer than ten. The rearrangement links TRBV30 to TRBJ2-1, with 12 nucleotides matching TRBD2. Trimming at V came to 8 bases and at J to 7 bases, leaving 6 bases not matched to a gene. CDR1 is GTSNPN, CDR2 SVGIG, per germline (reference sequence). The CDR3 is 13 residues long. CDR3 nucleotide sequence: TGTGCCAGAGAGACTAGCGGGAGTAATGAGCAGTTCTTC. Its translation is CARETSGSNEQFF.

In this sample, this clone turned up a few times. V usage is TRBV13 and J usage is TRBJ1-2; no clear D gene. The germline V gene has CDR1 PRHDT and CDR2 FYEKMQ (reference sequence). The CDR3 is made up of 12 amino acids. Trimming removed 11 bases at V and 4 bases at J, with 14 bases between. The CDR3 sequence is CAAESVTYGYTF. As DNA, the CDR3 is TGTGCCGCAGAGAGCGTTACCTATGGCTACACCTTC. The entire variable domain, with the rest obtained from reference TRBV13 and TRBJ1-2, is as follows: AAGVIQSPRHLIKEKRETATLKCYPIPRHDTVYWYQQGPGQDPQFLISFYEKMQSDKGSIPDRFSAQQFSDYHSELNMSSLELGDSALYFCAAESVTYGYTFGSGTRLTVV.

This clone was counted only a few times. This chain connects TRBV7-8 to TRBJ2-5; TRBD1 matches at 8 bases. The CDR3 length is 15 residues. Germline CDR1 is SGHVS and CDR2 is FQNEAQ. Losses at the gene ends were 4 bases for V and 2 bases for J; bases not matched to a gene: 6. The CDR3: CASSSYRDRQETQYF. CDR3 in DNA: TGTGCCAGCAGCTCCTACCGGGACAGGCAAGAGACCCAGTACTTC.

The chain links TRBV7-2 to TRBJ1-2; D not certain. The CDR3 covers 13 residues. Trimming stripped 1 base from V and 3 bases from J, with 6 bases between. CDR1 and CDR2 (germline): SGHTA, FQGNSA. CDR3 nucleotide sequence: TGTGCCAGCAGCTTAGGGCCAGACTATGGCTACACCTTC. Its translation is CASSLGPDYGYTF.

As for this clone: Different DNA sequences within this sample yield the same CDR3. V usage is TRBV18 and J usage is TRBJ1-2, with unresolved D. V shed 2 bases and J shed 2 bases, with 6 bases lying between them. The CDR3 sequence is 13 residues long. Germline values: CDR1 KGHSH, CDR2 LQKENI. DNA of the CDR3: TGTGCCAGCTCACCAGAGGGAAACTATGGCTACACCTTC. It yields the protein CASSPEGNYGYTF.

The chain is built from TRBV4-2 and TRBJ2-5, with TRBD1 matching 7 bases. CDR3 size: 15 residues. Trimming cost V 2 bases and J 2 bases; bases outside gene matches: 5. CDR1 is LGHNA and CDR2 is YNFKEQ in the germline V gene. CDR3 sequence: CASSQLLDRQETQYF. CDR3 coding DNA: TGTGCCAGCAGCCAACTTTTGGACAGGCAAGAGACCCAGTACTTC.

The chain couples TRBV4-2 to TRBJ2-5; 8 nucleotides align to TRBD2. Germline lookup yields CDR1 LGHNA and CDR2 YNFKEQ. Germline trimming cut 2 bases from V and 2 bases from J; bases unmatched to any gene: 7. This CDR3 is built from 16 residues. This CDR3 reads CASSQNPSGLQETQYF. In DNA, the CDR3 is TGTGCCAGCAGCCAAAACCCTAGCGGGCTTCAAGAGACCCAGTACTTC.

The sample holds a few counts of this clone. The chain couples TRBV5-1 to TRBJ1-1, with TRBD1 identical over 8 bases. Trimming at V came to 6 bases and at J to 4 bases, leaving 5 bases not matched to a gene. In germline, CDR1 is SGHRS, CDR2 YFSETQ. The CDR3 has 13 residues. DNA for the CDR3: TGCGCCAGCACCAGGGGGCCGGGCACTGAAGCTTTCTTT. Amino acid sequence: CASTRGPGTEAFF.

This clone showed up just a few times. The chain is built from TRBV5-1 and TRBJ2-5; D is uncertain. This CDR3 is 11 amino acids long. V shed 3 bases and J shed 5 bases, with 5 bases lying between them. Germline CDR1 is SGHRS and CDR2 is YFSETQ. CDR3 protein: CASSWQETQYF. CDR3 bases: TGCGCCAGCAGCTGGCAGGAGACCCAGTACTTC. Full variable domain (missing parts from reference TRBV5-1 and TRBJ2-5): KAGVTQTPRYLIKTRGQQVTLSCSPISGHRSVSWYQQTPGQGLQFLFEYFSETQRNKGNFPGRFSGRQFSNSRSEMNVSTLELGDSALYLCASSWQETQYFGPGTRLLVL.

The chain recombines TRBV7-9 with TRBJ2-6; TRBD1 is a possible D gene (6 bases). Trimming shortened V by 11 bases and J by 2 bases, and 16 bases separated the two germline ends. CDR3 length: 15 residues. The germline CDR1 and CDR2 sequences are SEHNR and FQNEAQ (reference sequence). The CDR3 sequence is CASDSEGAGANVLTF. Here the CDR3 DNA reads TGTGCCTCGGACAGCGAGGGGGCTGGGGCCAACGTCCTGACTTTC. Full variable domain (remainder filled in from reference TRBV7-9 and TRBJ2-6): DTGVSQNPRHKITKRGQNVTFRCDPISEHNRLYWYRQTLGQGPEFLTYFQNEAQLEKSRLLSDRFSAERPKGSFSTLEIQRTEQGDSAMYLCASDSEGAGANVLTFGAGSRLTVL.

This clone came up a few times. The chain has TRBV14 and TRBJ2-7; 9 bases are shared with TRBD1. Germline V lookup: CDR1 SGHDN, CDR2 FVKESK. With V trimmed by 4 bases and J by 5 bases, 9 bases remained unmatched. CDR3 length: 15 amino acids. The DNA for the CDR3 is TGTGCCAGCAGCCCGTCCGGGACAGGGTACAACGAGCAGTACTTC. It translates to CASSPSGTGYNEQYF.

The chain is built from TRBV18 and TRBJ2-5; 7 bases align to TRBD1. CDR1 and CDR2 (germline): KGHSH, LQKENI. The CDR3 extends over 14 amino acids. The V and J ends lost 4 bases and 1 base, in that order; junction bases with no gene match: 3. The DNA for the CDR3 is TGTGCCAGCTCACAGGGGGCGCGCCAAGAGACCCAGTACTTC. Its protein product is CASSQGARQETQYF.

V and J are TRBV21-1 and TRBJ2-3; the table calls TRBD1, which could not be checked here. TRBV21-1 is given as a pseudogene. The CDR3 spans 15 residues. In DNA, the CDR3 is TGTGCCAGCAGAAGGACAGGAGACGTAACAGATACGCAGTATTTT. Residues: CASRRTGDVTDTQYF.